The entry below describes one T cell receptor (beta chain). Its matching antigen is unknown. Time point indicated: newly diagnosed GD, antithyroid drugs for less than 3 months. Preparation of the TCR library used RNA extracted from PBMCs. These data originate in a study of regulatory T cells in long-lasting Graves disease. Across the study: Antithyroid drug intake by newly diagnosed Graves' patients had lasted under 3 months. Study-wide results and limits: For persistent Graves' patients, TCR diversity was lower than for newly diagnosed ones.

Per germline, CDR1 SGHRS and CDR2 YFSETQ. The germline V and J ends were trimmed by 0 bases and 3 bases, with 9 bases remaining between them. This CDR3 spans 14 amino acids. Library construction for TCR beta used iRepertoire HTBI primers and Arm-PCR of CDR3 regions. From the multiplex PCR reads, TCRdb called clonotypes with MiXCR, one entry per CDR3 protein. The sample has about 360,000 distinct CDR3 sequences, around 15% seen once. These data also featured in a second study, about T cells in Graves' hyperthyroidism and ophthalmopathy. That study adds: First-round RT-PCR with HTBI primers amplified the TCR CDR3 region. Appearing also in blood were most of the thyroid clonotypes expanded above 0.001.

The receptor was derived from a young woman with Graves disease. The source material was peripheral blood mononuclear cells (PBMCs), sampled at new diagnosis, from a patient treated with antithyroid drugs. The chain recombines TRBV5-1 with TRBJ1-2; the D is unclear. The DNA of the CDR3 is TGCGCCAGCAGCTTGGTAGCCAGATACTATGGCTACACCTTC. Protein sequence: CASSLVARYYGYTF.